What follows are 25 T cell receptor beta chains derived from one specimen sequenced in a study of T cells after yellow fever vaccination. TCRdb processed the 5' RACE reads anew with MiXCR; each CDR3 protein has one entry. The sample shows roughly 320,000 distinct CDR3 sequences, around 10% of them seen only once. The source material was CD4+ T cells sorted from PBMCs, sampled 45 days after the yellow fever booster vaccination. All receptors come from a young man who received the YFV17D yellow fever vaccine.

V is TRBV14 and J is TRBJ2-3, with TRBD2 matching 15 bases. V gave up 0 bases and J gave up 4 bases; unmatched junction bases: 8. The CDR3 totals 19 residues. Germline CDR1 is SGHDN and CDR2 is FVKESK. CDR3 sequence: CASSQEIGTSGGKADTQYF. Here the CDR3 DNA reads TGTGCCAGCAGCCAAGAGATCGGGACTAGCGGGGGGAAGGCAGATACGCAGTATTTT.

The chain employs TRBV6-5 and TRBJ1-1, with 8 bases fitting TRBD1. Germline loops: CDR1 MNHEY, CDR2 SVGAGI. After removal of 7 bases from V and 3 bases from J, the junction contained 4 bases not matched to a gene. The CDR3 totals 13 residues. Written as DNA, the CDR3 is TGTGCCAGCAAAGACAGGGGAGACACTGAAGCTTTCTTT. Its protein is CASKDRGDTEAFF.

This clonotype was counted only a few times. The DNA of the CDR3 is TGTGCCAGCAGCTTTGTAGCGGGGAACCAAGAGACCCAGTACTTC. Translation: CASSFVAGNQETQYF. The chain links TRBV7-2 to TRBJ2-5, with 8 positions matching TRBD2. Germline V gene data show CDR1 as SGHTA and CDR2 as FQGNSA. V trimming: 3 bases; J trimming: 0 bases; junction bases outside the gene matches: 3. The CDR3 extends over 15 amino acids.

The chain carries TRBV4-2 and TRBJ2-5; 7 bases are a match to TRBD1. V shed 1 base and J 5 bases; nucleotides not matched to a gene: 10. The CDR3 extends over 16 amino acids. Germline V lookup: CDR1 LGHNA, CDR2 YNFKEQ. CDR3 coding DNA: TGTGCCAGCAGCCAAGGGACAGGATTGATGTGGGAGACCCAGTACTTC. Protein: CASSQGTGLMWETQYF.

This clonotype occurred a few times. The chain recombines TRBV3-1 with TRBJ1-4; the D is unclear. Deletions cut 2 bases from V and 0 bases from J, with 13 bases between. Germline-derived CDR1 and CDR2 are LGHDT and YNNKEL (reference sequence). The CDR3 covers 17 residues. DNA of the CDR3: TGTGCCAGCAGCCAATGGGGAGGCCAGGCAACTAATGAAAAACTGTTTTTT. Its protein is CASSQWGGQATNEKLFF. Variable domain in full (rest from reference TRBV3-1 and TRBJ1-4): DTAVSQTPKYLVTQMGNDKSIKCEQNLGHDTMYWYKQDSKKFLKIMFSYNNKELIINETVPNRFSPKSPDKAHLNLHINSLELGDSAVYFCASSQWGGQATNEKLFFGSGTQLSVL.

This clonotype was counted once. The CDR3 loop reads CASSPQQGFGYTF. The DNA of the CDR3 is TGTGCCAGCTCACCCCAACAGGGTTTCGGCTACACCTTC. The genes are TRBV18 and TRBJ1-2, with D perhaps matching TRBD1 (6 bases). Trimming left V 3 bases short and J 8 bases short, with 13 bases between. From germline, CDR1 is KGHSH and CDR2 LQKENI. This CDR3 spans 13 amino acids.

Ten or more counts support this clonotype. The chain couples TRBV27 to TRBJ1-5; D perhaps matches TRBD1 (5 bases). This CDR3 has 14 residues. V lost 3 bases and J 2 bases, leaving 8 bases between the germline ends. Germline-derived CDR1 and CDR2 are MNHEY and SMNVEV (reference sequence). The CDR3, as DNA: TGTGCCAGCAGTTTTTCGGGGGGCAATCAGCCCCAGCATTTT. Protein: CASSFSGGNQPQHF.

Written as DNA, the CDR3 is TGTGCCACCAGTGCCCCCGCAGTGGAGACCCAGTACTTC. Its translation is CATSAPAVETQYF. The chain joins TRBV24-1 to TRBJ2-5; D not resolved. CDR3 length equals 13 residues. Looked up from germline, CDR1 is KGHDR and CDR2 is SFDVKD. V lost 5 bases, J lost 5 bases, and 11 bases lay in between.

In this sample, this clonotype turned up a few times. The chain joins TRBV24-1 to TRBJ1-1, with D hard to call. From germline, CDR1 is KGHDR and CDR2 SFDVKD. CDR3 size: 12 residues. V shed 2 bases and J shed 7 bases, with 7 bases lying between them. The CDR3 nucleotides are TGTGCCACCAGTGATTGGCAGGATGAAGCTTTCTTT. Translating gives CATSDWQDEAFF.

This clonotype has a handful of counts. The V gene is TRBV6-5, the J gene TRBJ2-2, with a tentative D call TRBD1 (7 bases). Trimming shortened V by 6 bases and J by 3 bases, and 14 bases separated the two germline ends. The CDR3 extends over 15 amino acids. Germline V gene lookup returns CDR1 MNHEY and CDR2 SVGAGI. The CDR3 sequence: CASREQGRYTGELFF. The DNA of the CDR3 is TGTGCCAGCAGAGAACAGGGGAGGTACACCGGGGAGCTGTTTTTT.

The CDR3 spells CSVVEVWGQPQHF. CDR3 nucleotide sequence: TGCAGCGTTGTCGAGGTCTGGGGACAGCCCCAGCATTTT. The chain carries TRBV29-1 and TRBJ1-5; D is unclear. The CDR3 is 13 amino acids. V dropped 4 bases and J dropped 7 bases, with 14 bases sitting between them. The germline V gene encodes CDR1 SQVTM and CDR2 ANQGSEA.

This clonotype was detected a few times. CDR3 sequence reads: CASSRTEDYNSPLHF. For the CDR3, the DNA is TGTGCCAGCTCGCGGACGGAGGACTATAATTCACCCCTCCACTTT. The genes are TRBV18 and TRBJ1-6; D gene unclear. CDR3 length: 15 amino acids. V was trimmed by 6 bases and J by 3 bases, leaving 12 bases between them. Germline CDR1 and CDR2: KGHSH and LQKENI. The full variable domain, its missing parts supplied by reference TRBV18 and TRBJ1-6, is NAGVMQNPRHLVRRRGQEARLRCSPMKGHSHVYWYRQLPEEGLKFMVYLQKENIIDESGMPKERFSAEFPKEGPSILRIQQVVRGDSAAYFCASSRTEDYNSPLHFGNGTRLTVT.

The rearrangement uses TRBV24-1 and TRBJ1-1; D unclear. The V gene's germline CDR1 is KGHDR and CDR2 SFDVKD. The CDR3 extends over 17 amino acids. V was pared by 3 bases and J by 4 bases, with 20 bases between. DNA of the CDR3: TGTGCCACCAGTGATATACTTCGGCCTATAGCCCTCACTGAAGCTTTCTTT. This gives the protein CATSDILRPIALTEAFF.

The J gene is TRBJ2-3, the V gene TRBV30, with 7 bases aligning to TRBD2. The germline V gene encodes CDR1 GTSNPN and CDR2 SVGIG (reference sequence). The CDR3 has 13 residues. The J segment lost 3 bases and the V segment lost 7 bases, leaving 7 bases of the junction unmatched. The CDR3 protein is CASTRGVTDTQYF. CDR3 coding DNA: TGTGCCTCCACACGGGGGGTTACAGATACGCAGTATTTT. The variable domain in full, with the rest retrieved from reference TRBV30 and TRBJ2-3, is SQTIHQWPATLVQPVGSPLSLECTVEGTSNPNLYWYRQAAGRGLQLLFYSVGIGQISSEVPQNLSASRPQDRQFILSSKKLLLSDSGFYLCASTRGVTDTQYFGPGTRLTVL.

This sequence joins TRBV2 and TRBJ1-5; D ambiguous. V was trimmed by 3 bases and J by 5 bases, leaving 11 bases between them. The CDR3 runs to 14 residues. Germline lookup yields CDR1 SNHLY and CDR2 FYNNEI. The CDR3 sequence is CASSDMGGDQPQHF. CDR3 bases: TGTGCCAGCAGTGATATGGGCGGAGATCAGCCCCAGCATTTT.

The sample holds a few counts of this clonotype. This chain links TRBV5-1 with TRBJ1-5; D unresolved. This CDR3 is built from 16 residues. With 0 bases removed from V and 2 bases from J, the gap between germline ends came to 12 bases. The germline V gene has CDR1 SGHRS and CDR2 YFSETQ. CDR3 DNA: TGCGCCAGCAGCTTGGGACCCTACGAGGGCAATCAGCCCCAGCATTTT. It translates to CASSLGPYEGNQPQHF.

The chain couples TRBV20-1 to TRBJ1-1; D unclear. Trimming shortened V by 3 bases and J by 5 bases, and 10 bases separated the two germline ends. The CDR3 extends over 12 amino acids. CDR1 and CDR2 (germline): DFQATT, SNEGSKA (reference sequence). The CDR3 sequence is CSASRAPTEAFF. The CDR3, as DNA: TGCAGTGCTAGTCGGGCTCCAACTGAAGCTTTCTTT.

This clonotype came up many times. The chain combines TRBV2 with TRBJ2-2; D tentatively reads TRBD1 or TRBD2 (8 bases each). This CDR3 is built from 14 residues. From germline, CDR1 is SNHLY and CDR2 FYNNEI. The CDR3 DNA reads TGTACGGCGGGAGGACAGGGGAACACCGGGGAGCTGTTTTTT. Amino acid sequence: CTAGGQGNTGELFF.

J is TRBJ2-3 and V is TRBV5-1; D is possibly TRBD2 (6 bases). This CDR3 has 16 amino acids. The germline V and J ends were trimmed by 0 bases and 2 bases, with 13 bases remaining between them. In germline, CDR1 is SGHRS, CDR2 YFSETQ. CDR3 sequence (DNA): TGCGCCAGCAGCTTGGAGGGTAGCGGTTACACAGATACGCAGTATTTT. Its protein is CASSLEGSGYTDTQYF. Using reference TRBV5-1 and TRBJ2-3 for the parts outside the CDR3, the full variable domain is KAGVTQTPRYLIKTRGQQVTLSCSPISGHRSVSWYQQTPGQGLQFLFEYFSETQRNKGNFPGRFSGRQFSNSRSEMNVSTLELGDSALYLCASSLEGSGYTDTQYFGPGTRLTVL.

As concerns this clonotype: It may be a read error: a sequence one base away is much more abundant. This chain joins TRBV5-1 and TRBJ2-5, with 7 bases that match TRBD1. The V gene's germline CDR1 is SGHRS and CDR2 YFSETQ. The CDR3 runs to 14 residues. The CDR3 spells CASSLATGQVTQYF. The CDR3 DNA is TGCGCCAGCAGCCTGGCGACAGGGCAAGTGACCCAGTACTTC.

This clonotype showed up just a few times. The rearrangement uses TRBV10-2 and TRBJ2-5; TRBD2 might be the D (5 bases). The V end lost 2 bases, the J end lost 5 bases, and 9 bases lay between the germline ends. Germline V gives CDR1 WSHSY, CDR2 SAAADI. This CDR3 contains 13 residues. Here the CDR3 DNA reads TGCGCCAGCAGTGAGGGACTGGCCGAGACCCAGTACTTC. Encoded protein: CASSEGLAETQYF.

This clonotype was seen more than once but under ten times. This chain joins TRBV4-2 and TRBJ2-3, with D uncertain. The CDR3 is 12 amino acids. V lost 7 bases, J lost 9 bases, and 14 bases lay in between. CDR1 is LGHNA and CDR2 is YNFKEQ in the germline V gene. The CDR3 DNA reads TGTGCCAGCATTATCCTTCTGTGGACGCAGTATTTT. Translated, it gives CASIILLWTQYF.

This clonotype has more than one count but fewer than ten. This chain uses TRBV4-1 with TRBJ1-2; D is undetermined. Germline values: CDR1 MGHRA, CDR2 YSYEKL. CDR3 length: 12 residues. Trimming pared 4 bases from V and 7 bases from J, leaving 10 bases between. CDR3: CASSREGRGYTF. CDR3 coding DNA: TGCGCCAGCAGCCGAGAAGGTCGTGGCTACACCTTC.

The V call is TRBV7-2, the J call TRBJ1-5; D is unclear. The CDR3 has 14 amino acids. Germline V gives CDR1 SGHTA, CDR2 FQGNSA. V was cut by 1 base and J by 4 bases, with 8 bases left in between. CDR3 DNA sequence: TGTGCCAGCAGCTTAGATTCTGGGAATCAGCCCCAGCATTTT. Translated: CASSLDSGNQPQHF.

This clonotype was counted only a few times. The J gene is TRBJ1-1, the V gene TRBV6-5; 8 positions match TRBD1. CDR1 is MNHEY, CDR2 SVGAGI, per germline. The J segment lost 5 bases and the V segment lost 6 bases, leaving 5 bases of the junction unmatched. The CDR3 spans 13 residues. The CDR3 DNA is TGTGCCAGCAGGGCTAGGACAGGGACTGAAGCTTTCTTT. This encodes CASRARTGTEAFF.